A single sample gave rise to the 19 T cell receptor beta chains below, sequenced in a study of blood T cell repertoires in COVID-19. Data came from immunoSEQ multiplex PCR; TCRdb stores just in-frame clones and leaves some out. The sample includes 200,000 to 250,000 clones, roughly four fifths of them seen just once. Sequencing was performed on peripheral blood. These TCRs come from a man aged 25-40 years who had recovered from COVID-19.

The gene calls are TRBV5-6 and TRBJ1-1; 7 bases are shared with TRBD1. From germline, CDR1 is SGHDT and CDR2 YYEEEE. There are 15 residues in the CDR3. Trimming took 2 bases from V and 2 from J; bases not matched to a gene: 6. The CDR3 loop is CASSLLGGSNTEAFF. CDR3 DNA: TGTGCCAGCAGCTTATTAGGGGGCTCCAACACTGAAGCTTTCTTT.

This chain connects TRBV19 to TRBJ2-2; 11 positions agree with TRBD2. Germline CDR1 LNHDA, CDR2 SQIVND (reference sequence). The length of the CDR3 is 16 residues. The V and J ends lost 3 bases and 4 bases, in that order; junction bases with no gene match: 4. The CDR3 protein is CASSILAGGSTGELFF. As DNA, the CDR3 is TGTGCCAGTAGTATCCTAGCGGGGGGATCCACCGGGGAGCTGTTTTTT.

This chain links TRBV7-3 with TRBJ2-2; TRBD2 might be the D (7 bases). Germline lookup yields CDR1 SGHTA and CDR2 FQGTGA. Trimming shortened V by 5 bases and J by 1 base, and 11 bases separated the two germline ends. This CDR3 spans 15 amino acids. CDR3 sequence reads: CASSRGGRNTGELFF. As DNA, the CDR3 is TGTGCCAGCAGCAGGGGGGGCCGGAACACCGGGGAGCTGTTTTTT.

This clone was recorded a few times. This chain links TRBV28 with TRBJ1-5; D perhaps matches TRBD1 (5 bases). CDR3 length: 17 amino acids. V was shortened by 3 bases and J by 0 bases, with 15 bases between the two germline ends. Germline CDR1 MDHEN, CDR2 SYDVKM. CDR3 protein: CASSFPTRQFSNQPQHF. The CDR3 region has the DNA TGTGCCAGCAGTTTCCCTACGAGACAGTTTAGCAATCAGCCCCAGCATTTT. Supplemented by reference TRBV28 and TRBJ1-5, the full variable domain reads DVKVTQSSRYLVKRTGEKVFLECVQDMDHENMFWYRQDPGLGLRLIYFSYDVKMKEKGDIPEGYSVSREKKERFSLILESASTNQTSMYLCASSFPTRQFSNQPQHFGDGTRLSIL.

This clone has only a few counts. The gene calls are TRBV10-1 and TRBJ2-1; 9 bases match TRBD1. V gave up 4 bases and J gave up 15 bases; unmatched junction bases: 4. Germline CDR1 WNHNN, CDR2 SYGVQD (reference sequence). This CDR3 is built from 11 residues. CDR3: CASSGTGAPFF. The CDR3 coding sequence is TGCGCCAGCAGTGGGACAGGGGCGCCGTTCTTC.

V and J are TRBV29-1 and TRBJ2-1; 9 bases fit TRBD2. Per the germline V gene, CDR1 is SQVTM and CDR2 is ANQGSEA. V was clipped by 8 bases and J by 8 bases; unmatched bases: 7. This CDR3 region has 12 residues. CDR3 sequence reads: CSSRQRGDEQFF. In DNA, the CDR3 is TGCAGCTCACGTCAGCGGGGGGATGAGCAGTTCTTC.

V and J are TRBV6-5 and TRBJ1-6; D perhaps matches TRBD1 (6 bases). Germline V gene data show CDR1 as MNHEY and CDR2 as SVGAGI. The CDR3 length is 15 residues. Between the trimmed V and J ends, which lost 6 bases and 8 bases, there was a span of 17 bases. CDR3 in DNA: TGTGCCAGCAGCCCGGGACACCGATGGGATTCACCCCTCCACTTT. This codes for CASSPGHRWDSPLHF.

The J gene is TRBJ2-1, the V gene TRBV3-1 (or the pseudogene TRBV3-2); no clear D gene. V was cut by 2 bases and J by 15 bases, with 11 bases left in between. There are 11 residues in the CDR3. The germline V gene has CDR1 LGHDT and CDR2 YNNKEL (reference sequence). In DNA form, the CDR3 reads TGTGCCAGCAGCCAAACTATGGGTCTGTTCTTC. It specifies CASSQTMGLFF.

This rearrangement joins TRBV6-6 to TRBJ2-7; D is perhaps TRBD2 (5 bases). The V end lost 5 bases, the J end lost 5 bases, and 13 bases lay between the germline ends. CDR1 MNHNY and CDR2 SVGAGI come from the germline V gene (reference sequence). This CDR3 region has 13 residues. The CDR3 sequence is CASSSGPVNEQYF. The CDR3 DNA follows: TGTGCCAGCAGTAGCGGACCGGTGAACGAGCAGTACTTC.

The rearrangement joins TRBV28 to TRBJ2-2; 9 nucleotides align to TRBD2. CDR3 length: 15 amino acids. Looked up from germline, CDR1 is MDHEN and CDR2 is SYDVKM. Germline trimming cut 1 base from V and 5 bases from J; bases unmatched to any gene: 2. The DNA of the CDR3 is TGTGCCAGCAGTTTATCAGCGGGGGGAACCGGGGAGCTGTTTTTT. It yields the protein CASSLSAGGTGELFF.

CDR3 residues: CASSQDGGRGGVSNQPQHF. DNA for the CDR3: TGCGCCAGCAGCCAAGACGGCGGAAGGGGCGGGGTTAGCAATCAGCCCCAGCATTTT. This chain uses TRBV4-1 with TRBJ1-5; maybe TRBD1 (5 bases). CDR1 is MGHRA and CDR2 is YSYEKL in the germline V gene. Trimming left V 0 bases short and J 0 bases short, with 18 bases between. The CDR3 runs to 19 residues.

The chain employs TRBV3-1 (or the pseudogene TRBV3-2) and TRBJ2-2; D not certain. Trimming cost V 4 bases and J 6 bases, with 9 bases left between them. Germline V lookup: CDR1 LGHDT, CDR2 YNNKEL (reference sequence). There are 13 residues in the CDR3. In nucleotides, the CDR3 is TGTGCCAGCAGCCCCCGACGGGCCGGGGAGCTGTTTTTT. Protein sequence: CASSPRRAGELFF.

The gene calls are TRBV19 and TRBJ2-1; 9 bases align to TRBD1. After removal of 7 bases from V and 9 bases from J, the junction contained 13 bases not matched to a gene. CDR3 size: 15 residues. In germline, CDR1 is LNHDA, CDR2 SQIVND (reference sequence). CDR3 protein: CASNWGDREYGEQFF. CDR3 nucleotide sequence: TGTGCCAGTAATTGGGGGGACAGGGAATATGGTGAGCAGTTCTTC.

The chain recombines TRBV6-1 with TRBJ2-2; 11 bases agree with TRBD2. The CDR3 spans 16 residues. CDR1 and CDR2 from the germline V gene are MNHNS and SASEGT. The V and J ends lost 1 base and 5 bases, in that order; junction bases with no gene match: 3. This chain's CDR3 is CASSEVLAGGTGELFF. In nucleotides, the CDR3 is TGTGCCAGCAGTGAAGTGCTAGCGGGGGGTACCGGGGAGCTGTTTTTT.

V gene TRBV6-5 combines with J gene TRBJ1-4; maybe TRBD1 (5 bases). The CDR3 sequence is 13 residues long. Germline lookup yields CDR1 MNHEY and CDR2 SVGAGI. The germline V and J ends were trimmed by 8 bases and 2 bases, with 9 bases remaining between them. CDR3 amino acids: CASSGVTNEKLFF. CDR3 DNA sequence: TGTGCCAGCTCGGGGGTGACTAATGAAAAACTGTTTTTT.

The count of this clone is one. The chain is built from TRBV6-5 and TRBJ1-2; 7 positions agree with TRBD1. The CDR3 is 15 residues long. The V gene's germline CDR1 is MNHEY and CDR2 SVGAGI. V shed 1 base and J 0 bases; nucleotides not matched to a gene: 2. The CDR3 reads CASSYYRGTNYGYTF. Written as DNA, the CDR3 is TGTGCCAGCAGTTACTACAGGGGAACTAACTATGGCTACACCTTC.

The CDR3 nucleotides read TGTGCCAGCAGCTTAACGAGGGACAATGAGCAGTTCTTC. Amino acids: CASSLTRDNEQFF. The gene calls are TRBV11-3 and TRBJ2-1; D is perhaps TRBD2 (5 bases). Trimming cost V 2 bases and J 5 bases, with 7 bases left between them. The CDR3 spans 13 residues. CDR1 SGHNT and CDR2 YENEEA come from the germline V gene. The full variable domain, rest sourced from reference TRBV11-3 and TRBJ2-1, is EAGVVQSPRYKIIEKKQPVAFWCNPISGHNTLYWYLQNLGQGPELLIRYENEEAVDDSQLPKDRFSAERLKGVDSTLKIQPAELGDSAVYLCASSLTRDNEQFFGPGTRLTVL.

V gene TRBV12-5 combines with J gene TRBJ2-7; the D gene is possibly TRBD2 (6 bases). Per the germline V gene, CDR1 is LGHNT and CDR2 is FRNRAP. This CDR3 is 12 amino acids long. This CDR3 reads CGGDPEISEQYF. DNA of the CDR3: TGTGGGGGGGACCCTGAGATTAGCGAGCAGTACTTC.

This clone was observed once. The chain employs TRBV4-1 and TRBJ2-3; D gene unclear. CDR1 and CDR2 (germline): MGHRA, YSYEKL. V gave up 2 bases and J gave up 2 bases, with 5 bases separating them. This CDR3 contains 13 residues. The CDR3 DNA reads as TGCGCCAGCAGCCAACAGGACACAGATACGCAGTATTTT. As protein: CASSQQDTDTQYF.